The sequence of this TCR beta chain was determined in a study of blood T cell repertoires in COVID-19. Study summary: Acute and convalescent COVID-19 specimens originated in the United States, Italy and Spain.

On this clone: Other nucleotide sequences in the sample specify the same CDR3.

Germline CDR1 and CDR2: SGHTA and FQGNSA. Trimming at V came to 5 bases and at J to 2 bases, leaving 3 bases not matched to a gene. CDR3 size: 14 residues. Only in-frame clones appear in the TCRdb table, and some are missing; sequencing was by immunoSEQ multiplex PCR. The sample lists 95,000 to 150,000 clones, around 84% seen once, with roughly 3.5% in the top ten. Recovered participants had two consecutive negative NP/OP PCR tests, healthcare professional clearance, or symptom resolution. This clonotype originated in a woman between 25 and 40 years old who had recovered from COVID-19. Sample: PBMCs or T cells enriched from blood (not recorded which). This chain links TRBV7-2 with TRBJ1-5; 7 bases align to TRBD1. This CDR3 reads CASSPDRGNQPQHF. DNA for the CDR3: TGTGCCAGCAGCCCAGACAGGGGCAATCAGCCCCAGCATTTT.